The rows below give T cell receptor beta chains drawn from one sample of a study of T cell responses to AZD1222 COVID-19 vaccine. The method was immunoSEQ multiplex PCR; TCRdb's version includes in-frame clones alone and lacks a portion of them. Of 110,000 or so clones listed, around 87% are singletons. Here the sequenced sample was peripheral blood, taken 28 days after the second AZD1222 dose. These receptors came from an adult who received the AZD1222 COVID-19 vaccine. CDR3s leave out the opening cysteine and the closing phenylalanine or tryptophan. The order of the fields is V gene, J gene, CDR3 protein.

>TRBV29-1|TRBJ2-2
SVEEGQAARPGELF
>TRBV7-3|TRBJ1-6
ASSLKGHDYNSPLH
>TRBV20-1|TRBJ2-3
SASGWREGLDTQY
>TRBV7-9|TRBJ2-3
ASSPPAGGTDTQY
>TRBV7-3|TRBJ2-1
ASSLLRDNEQF
>TRBV20-1|TRBJ2-7
SASRGDEQY
>TRBV5-4|TRBJ2-2
ASSSGTPTNTGELF
>TRBV18|TRBJ2-7
ASSPSAGRLYEQY
>TRBV28|TRBJ2-7
ASRTGTAPYEQY
>TRBV6-1|TRBJ1-3
ASSEGMEGPGNTIY
>TRBV18|TRBJ1-5
ASSPVLGGANQPQH
>TRBV6-1|TRBJ1-5
ASSEAQGTNQPQH
>TRBV7-8|TRBJ2-3
ASSLRSHTDTQY
>TRBV7-9|TRBJ1-5
ASSLANQGSQPQH